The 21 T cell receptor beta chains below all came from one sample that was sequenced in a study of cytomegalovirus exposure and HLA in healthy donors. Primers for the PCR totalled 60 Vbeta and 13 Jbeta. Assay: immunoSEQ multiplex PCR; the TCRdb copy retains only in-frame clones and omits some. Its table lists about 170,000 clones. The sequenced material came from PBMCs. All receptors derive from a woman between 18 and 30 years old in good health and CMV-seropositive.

In DNA, the CDR3 is TGTGCCAGCAGCTGGGGAAGGACTAGCGGGAACATTCTGGATACGCAGTATTTT. Translation: CASSWGRTSGNILDTQYF. The V and J genes are TRBV7-9 and TRBJ2-3, with 12 bases that match TRBD2. The CDR3 extends over 18 amino acids. V lost 4 bases, J lost 6 bases, and 14 bases stayed unmatched. In germline, CDR1 is SEHNR, CDR2 FQNEAQ (reference sequence).

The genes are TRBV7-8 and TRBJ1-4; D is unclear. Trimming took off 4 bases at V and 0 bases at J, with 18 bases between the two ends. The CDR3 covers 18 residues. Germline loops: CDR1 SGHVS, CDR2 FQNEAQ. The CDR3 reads CASSSFWTGIATNEKLFF. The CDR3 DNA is TGTGCCAGCAGCTCCTTTTGGACGGGAATTGCAACTAATGAAAAACTGTTTTTT.

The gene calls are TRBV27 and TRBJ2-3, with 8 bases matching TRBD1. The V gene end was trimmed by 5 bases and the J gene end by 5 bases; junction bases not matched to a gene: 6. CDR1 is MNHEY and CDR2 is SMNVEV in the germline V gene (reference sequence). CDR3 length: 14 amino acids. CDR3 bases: TGTGCCAGCAGTGAAGACAGGGGTGGAGATACGCAGTATTTT. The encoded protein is CASSEDRGGDTQYF.

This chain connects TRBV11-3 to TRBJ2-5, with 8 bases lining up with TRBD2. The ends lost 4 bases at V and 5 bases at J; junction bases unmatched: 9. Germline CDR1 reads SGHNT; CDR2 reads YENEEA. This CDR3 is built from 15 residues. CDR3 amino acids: CASSSGGGREETQYF. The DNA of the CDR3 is TGTGCCAGCAGCTCAGGCGGGGGGCGGGAGGAGACCCAGTACTTC.

DNA of the CDR3: TGCAGCGTTGCTCTACCGAGCAATGAGCAGTTCTTC. Translation: CSVALPSNEQFF. The chain combines TRBV29-1 with TRBJ2-1, with D unclear. The V and J ends lost 4 bases and 6 bases respectively, with 10 bases between them. CDR1 SQVTM and CDR2 ANQGSEA come from the germline V gene. This CDR3 contains 12 residues.

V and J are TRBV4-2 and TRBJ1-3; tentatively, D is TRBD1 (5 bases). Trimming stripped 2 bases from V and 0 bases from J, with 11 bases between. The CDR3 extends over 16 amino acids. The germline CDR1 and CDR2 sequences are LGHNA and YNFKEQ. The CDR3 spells CASSQSPGYSGNTIYF. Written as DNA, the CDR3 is TGTGCCAGCAGCCAATCGCCAGGGTACTCTGGAAACACCATATATTTT.

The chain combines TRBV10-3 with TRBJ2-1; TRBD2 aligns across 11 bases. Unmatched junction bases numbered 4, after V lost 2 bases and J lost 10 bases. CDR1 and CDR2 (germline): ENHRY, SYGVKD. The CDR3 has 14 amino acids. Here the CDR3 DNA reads TGTGCCATCAGTGAGGGACTAGCGGGTGGGGAGCAGTTCTTC. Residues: CAISEGLAGGEQFF.

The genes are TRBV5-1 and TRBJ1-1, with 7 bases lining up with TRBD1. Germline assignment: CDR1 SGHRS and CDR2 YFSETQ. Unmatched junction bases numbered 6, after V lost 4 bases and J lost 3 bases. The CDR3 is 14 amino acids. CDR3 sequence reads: CASSPMGQHTEAFF. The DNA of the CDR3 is TGCGCCAGCAGCCCAATGGGACAGCACACTGAAGCTTTCTTT.

The CDR3 region has the DNA TGTGCCAGCAAGGTTACGGTACAGGGATATCCTAAAGAGCAGTACTTC. Translation: CASKVTVQGYPKEQYF. The rearrangement uses TRBV2 and TRBJ2-7, with D tentatively TRBD1 (6 bases). Germline CDR1 reads SNHLY; CDR2 reads FYNNEI. Deletions cut 7 bases from V and 7 bases from J, with 26 bases between. The CDR3 sequence is 16 residues long.

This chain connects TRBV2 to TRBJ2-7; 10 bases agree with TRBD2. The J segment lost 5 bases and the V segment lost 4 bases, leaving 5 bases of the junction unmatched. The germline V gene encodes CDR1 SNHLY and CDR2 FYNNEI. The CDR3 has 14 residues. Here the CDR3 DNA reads TGTGCCAGCAGTGTTCGCCTAGCGGGAGACGAGCAGTACTTC. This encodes CASSVRLAGDEQYF.

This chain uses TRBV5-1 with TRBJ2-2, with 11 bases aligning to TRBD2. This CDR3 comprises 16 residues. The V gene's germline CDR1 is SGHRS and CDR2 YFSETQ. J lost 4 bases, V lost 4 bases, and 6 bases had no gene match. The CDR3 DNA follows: TGCGCCAGCAGCCGAGGGACTAGCGGACTCACCGGGGAGCTGTTTTTT. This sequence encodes CASSRGTSGLTGELFF.

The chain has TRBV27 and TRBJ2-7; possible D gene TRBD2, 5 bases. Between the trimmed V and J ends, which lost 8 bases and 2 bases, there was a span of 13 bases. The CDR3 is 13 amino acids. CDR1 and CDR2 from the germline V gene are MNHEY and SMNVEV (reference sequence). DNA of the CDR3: TGTGCCAGCGGTCTAGCTCATACCTACGAGCAGTACTTC. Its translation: CASGLAHTYEQYF.

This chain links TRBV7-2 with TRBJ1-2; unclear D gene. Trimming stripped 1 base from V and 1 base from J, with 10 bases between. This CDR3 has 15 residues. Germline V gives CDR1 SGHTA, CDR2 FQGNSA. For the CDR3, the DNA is TGTGCCAGCAGCTTAGGCGGTGCAGTTAACTATGGCTACACCTTC. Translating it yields CASSLGGAVNYGYTF. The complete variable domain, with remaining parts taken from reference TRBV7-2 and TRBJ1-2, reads GAGVSQSPSNKVTEKGKDVELRCDPISGHTALYWYRQSLGQGLEFLIYFQGNSAPDKSGLPSDRFSAERTGGSVSTLTIQRTQQEDSAVYLCASSLGGAVNYGYTFGSGTRLTVV.

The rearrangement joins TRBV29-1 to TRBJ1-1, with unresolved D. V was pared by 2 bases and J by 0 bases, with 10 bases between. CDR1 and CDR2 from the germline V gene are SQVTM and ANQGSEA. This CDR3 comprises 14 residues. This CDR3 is CSVEMGRLNTEAFF. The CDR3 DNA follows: TGCAGCGTTGAAATGGGCAGGCTGAACACTGAAGCTTTCTTT.

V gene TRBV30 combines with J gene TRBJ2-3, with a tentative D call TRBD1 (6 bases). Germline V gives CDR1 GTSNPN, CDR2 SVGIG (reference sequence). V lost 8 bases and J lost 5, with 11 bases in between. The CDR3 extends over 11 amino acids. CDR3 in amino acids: CAGKGGDTQYF. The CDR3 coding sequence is TGTGCCGGCAAAGGGGGAGATACGCAGTATTTT. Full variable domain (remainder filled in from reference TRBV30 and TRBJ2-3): SQTIHQWPATLVQPVGSPLSLECTVEGTSNPNLYWYRQAAGRGLQLLFYSVGIGQISSEVPQNLSASRPQDRQFILSSKKLLLSDSGFYLCAGKGGDTQYFGPGTRLTVL.

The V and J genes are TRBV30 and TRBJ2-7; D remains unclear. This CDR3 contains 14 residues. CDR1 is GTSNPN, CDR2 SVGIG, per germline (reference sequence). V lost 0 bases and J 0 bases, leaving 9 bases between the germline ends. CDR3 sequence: CAWSVDLSSYEQYF. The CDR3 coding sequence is TGTGCCTGGAGTGTAGACTTGAGCTCCTACGAGCAGTACTTC.

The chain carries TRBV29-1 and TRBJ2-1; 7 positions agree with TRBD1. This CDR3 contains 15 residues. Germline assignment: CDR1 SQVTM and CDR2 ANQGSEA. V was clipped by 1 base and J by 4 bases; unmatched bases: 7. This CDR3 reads CSVEGFGTVYNEQFF. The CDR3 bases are TGCAGCGTTGAAGGGTTTGGGACAGTTTACAATGAGCAGTTCTTC.

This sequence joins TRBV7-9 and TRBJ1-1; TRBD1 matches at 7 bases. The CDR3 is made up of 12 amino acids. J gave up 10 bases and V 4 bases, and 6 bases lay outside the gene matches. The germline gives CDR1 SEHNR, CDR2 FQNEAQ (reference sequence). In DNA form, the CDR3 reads TGTGCCAGCAGCTACAGGGGCGATTTAGCTTTCTTT. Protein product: CASSYRGDLAFF.

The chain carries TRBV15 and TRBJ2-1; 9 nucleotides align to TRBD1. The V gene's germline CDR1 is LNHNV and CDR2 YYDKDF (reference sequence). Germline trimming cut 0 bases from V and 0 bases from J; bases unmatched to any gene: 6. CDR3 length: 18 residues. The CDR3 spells CATSREGGQGSSYNEQFF. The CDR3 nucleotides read TGTGCCACCAGCAGAGAAGGGGGACAGGGCAGCTCCTACAATGAGCAGTTCTTC.

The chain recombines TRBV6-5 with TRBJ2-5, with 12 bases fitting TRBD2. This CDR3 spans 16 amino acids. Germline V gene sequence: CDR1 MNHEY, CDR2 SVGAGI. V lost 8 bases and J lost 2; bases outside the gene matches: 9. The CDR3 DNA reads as TGTGCCAGCGGTTCGACTAGCGGGAGTAGTCAAGAGACCCAGTACTTC. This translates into CASGSTSGSSQETQYF.

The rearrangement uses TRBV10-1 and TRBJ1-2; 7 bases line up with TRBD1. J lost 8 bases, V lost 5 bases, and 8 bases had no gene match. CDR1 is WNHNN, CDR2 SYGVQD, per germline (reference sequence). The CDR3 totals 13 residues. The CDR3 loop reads CASSPTGVKGYTF. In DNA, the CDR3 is TGCGCCAGCAGTCCAACAGGGGTAAAGGGCTACACCTTC.